This T cell receptor (beta chain) comes out of a study of radiation and T cells in renal cell carcinoma. Details on this clone: The antigen is unknown.

Clones were sequenced by immunoSEQ multiplex PCR, and TCRdb holds only the in-frame ones, with some missing. The sample lists 75,000 to 90,000 clones, about nine tenths occurring once. The CDR3 extends over 18 amino acids. V gave up 0 bases and J gave up 4 bases; unmatched junction bases: 12. Time point described: blood 4 weeks post-SBRT, at nephrectomy. Treatment reported: 15 Gy SBRT to primary tumor, nephrectomy 4 weeks later. Nephrectomy followed 15 Gy stereotactic body radiation by 4 weeks. Notes on the study in general: In blood, top tumor clones expanded by 2 weeks, shrinking by 4.

The chain recombines TRBV23-1 with TRBJ2-5; 9 nucleotides align to TRBD1. TRBV23-1 belongs to the ORF category, with a function that is uncertain. The sample in question was blood, obtained from a patient whose treatment included radiotherapy and nephrectomy. This clonotype was obtained from a woman aged 70-85 years with renal cell carcinoma. The chain's CDR3 is CASSQSWDRVNFGETQYF. CDR3 coding DNA: TGCGCCAGCAGTCAATCGTGGGACAGGGTAAATTTCGGAGAGACCCAGTACTTC.